The sequence of this T cell receptor (beta chain) was determined in a study of graft-versus-host responses after intestinal transplantation. With regard to this clone: Its target is unknown.

Between the trimmed V and J ends, which lost 0 bases and 0 bases, there was a span of 12 bases. The germline gives CDR1 MNHNS, CDR2 SASEGT. CDR3 length equals 17 residues. Method: immunoSEQ multiplex PCR; TCRdb's copy keeps in-frame clones and lacks some. This sample yields about 50,000 clones, of which about nine tenths are seen a single time; about 2.6% belongs to the top ten. The sequencing used unstimulated CD4+ T cells sorted from spleen or lymph node cells, collected before transplant. The V and J genes are TRBV6-1 and TRBJ2-1, with D possibly matching TRBD2 (6 bases). The source of this sequence is a human donor who was the organ donor for an intestinal transplant. The CDR3 bases are TGTGCCAGCAGTGAAGCGCGCGGGGCCCCCTCCTACAATGAGCAGTTCTTC. This sequence encodes CASSEARGAPSYNEQFF.